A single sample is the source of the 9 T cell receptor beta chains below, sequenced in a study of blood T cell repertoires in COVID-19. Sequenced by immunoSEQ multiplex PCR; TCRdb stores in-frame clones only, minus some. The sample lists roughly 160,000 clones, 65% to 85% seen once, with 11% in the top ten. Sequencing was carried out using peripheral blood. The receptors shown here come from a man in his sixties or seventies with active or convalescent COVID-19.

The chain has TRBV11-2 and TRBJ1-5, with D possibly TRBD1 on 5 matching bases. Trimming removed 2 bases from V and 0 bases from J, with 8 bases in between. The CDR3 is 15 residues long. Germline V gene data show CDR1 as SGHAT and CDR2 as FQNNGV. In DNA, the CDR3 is TGTGCCAGCAGCTTAAGGGGTAATAGCAATCAGCCCCAGCATTTT. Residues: CASSLRGNSNQPQHF.

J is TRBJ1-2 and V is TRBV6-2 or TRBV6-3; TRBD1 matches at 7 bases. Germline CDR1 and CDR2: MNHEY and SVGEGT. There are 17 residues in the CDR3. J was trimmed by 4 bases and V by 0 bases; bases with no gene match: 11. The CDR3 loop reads CASSYSIQGGAGYGYTF. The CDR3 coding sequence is TGTGCCAGCAGTTACTCCATCCAAGGGGGCGCGGGCTATGGCTACACCTTC.

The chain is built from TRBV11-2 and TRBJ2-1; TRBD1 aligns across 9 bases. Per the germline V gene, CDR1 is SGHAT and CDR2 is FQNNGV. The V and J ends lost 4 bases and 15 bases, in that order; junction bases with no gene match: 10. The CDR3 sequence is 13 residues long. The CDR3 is CASSSMTGGWMFF. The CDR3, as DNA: TGTGCCAGCAGCTCCATGACAGGGGGATGGATGTTCTTC.

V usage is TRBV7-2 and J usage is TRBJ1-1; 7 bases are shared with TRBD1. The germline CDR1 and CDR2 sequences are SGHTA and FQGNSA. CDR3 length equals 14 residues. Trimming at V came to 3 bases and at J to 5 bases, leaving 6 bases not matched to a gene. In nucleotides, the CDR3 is TGTGCCAGCAGCTTGGGACAGCTTCAAACTGAAGCTTTCTTT. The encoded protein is CASSLGQLQTEAFF.

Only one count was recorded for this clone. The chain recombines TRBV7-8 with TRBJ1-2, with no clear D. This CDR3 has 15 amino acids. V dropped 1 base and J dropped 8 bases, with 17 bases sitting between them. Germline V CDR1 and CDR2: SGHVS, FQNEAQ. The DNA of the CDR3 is TGTGCCAGCAGCTTAGATTTGGGCCCCACACGGGGCTACACCTTC. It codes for CASSLDLGPTRGYTF.

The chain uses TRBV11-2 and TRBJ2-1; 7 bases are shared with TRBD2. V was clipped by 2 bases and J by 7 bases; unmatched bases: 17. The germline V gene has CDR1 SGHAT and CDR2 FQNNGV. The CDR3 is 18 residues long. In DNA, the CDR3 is TGTGCCAGCAGCTTACCCCTGGGAGCTAGCGGCGAGTCGAATGAGCAGTTCTTC. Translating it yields CASSLPLGASGESNEQFF.

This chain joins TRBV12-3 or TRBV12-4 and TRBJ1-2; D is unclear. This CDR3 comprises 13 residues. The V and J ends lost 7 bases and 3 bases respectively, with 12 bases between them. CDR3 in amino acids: CASKDFGDYGYTF. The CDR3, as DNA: TGTGCCAGCAAGGACTTCGGGGACTATGGCTACACCTTC.

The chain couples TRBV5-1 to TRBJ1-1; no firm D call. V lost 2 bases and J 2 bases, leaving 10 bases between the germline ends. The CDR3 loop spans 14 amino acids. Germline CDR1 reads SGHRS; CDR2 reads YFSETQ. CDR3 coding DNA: TGCGCCAGCAGCTTTCGCAGTTCTAACACTGAAGCTTTCTTT. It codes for CASSFRSSNTEAFF.

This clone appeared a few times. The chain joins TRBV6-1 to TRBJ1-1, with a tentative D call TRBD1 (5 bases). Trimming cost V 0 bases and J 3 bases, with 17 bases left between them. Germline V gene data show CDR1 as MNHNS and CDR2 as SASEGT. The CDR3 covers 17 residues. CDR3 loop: CASSEAPWGGRHTEAFF. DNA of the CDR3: TGTGCCAGCAGTGAAGCCCCGTGGGGGGGACGGCACACTGAAGCTTTCTTT.